The 10 T cell receptor beta chains below all came from one sample that was sequenced in a study of CD8 T cells in Susac syndrome. An amount of RNA that ranged from roughly 0.5 to 1 ug was reverse transcribed with random hexamers. Using its own MiXCR run on the immunoSEQ multiplex PCR reads, TCRdb lists one record per CDR3 protein. The sample has fewer than 140,000 distinct CDR3 sequences, roughly 95% seen once. The sequencing input was CD8+ T cells from PBMCs. These receptors came from a human donor with Susac syndrome.

This clonotype was recorded only once. The chain has TRBV4-3 and TRBJ2-2; 7 nucleotides align to TRBD1. The V segment lost 0 bases and the J segment 4 bases; nucleotides outside the gene matches: 5. The CDR3 loop spans 16 amino acids. Germline V CDR1 and CDR2: LGHNA, YSLEER. The CDR3 protein is CASSQDQDRATGELFF. CDR3 in DNA: TGCGCCAGCAGCCAAGATCAAGACAGGGCCACCGGGGAGCTGTTTTTT.

This rearrangement joins TRBV7-6 to TRBJ2-1; unclear D gene. This CDR3 has 15 residues. Trimming pared 1 base from V and 8 bases from J, leaving 15 bases between. Germline V gene lookup returns CDR1 SGHVS and CDR2 FNYEAQ. The CDR3 DNA is TGTGCCAGCAGCTTAGGTTCGGCGCGGCGCGATGAGCAGTTCTTC. It specifies CASSLGSARRDEQFF.

In this sample, this clonotype turned up once. The V call is TRBV7-9, the J call TRBJ2-7, with D possibly being TRBD2 (6 bases). The CDR3 spans 13 residues. Germline assignment: CDR1 SEHNR and CDR2 FQNEAQ (reference sequence). The CDR3 DNA reads as TGTGCGGTTGGTGGGCGGCGGGACTACGAGCAGTACTTC. Encoded protein: CAVGGRRDYEQYF. The complete variable domain, with remaining parts taken from reference TRBV7-9 and TRBJ2-7, reads DTGVSQNPRHKITKRGQNVTFRCDPISEHNRLYWYRQTLGQGPEFLTYFQNEAQLEKSRLLSDRFSAERPKGSFSTLEIQRTEQGDSAMYLCAVGGRRDYEQYFGPGTRLTVT.

The chain joins TRBV2 to TRBJ2-7, with 9 nucleotides matching TRBD1. The CDR3 spans 14 residues. With V trimmed by 6 bases and J by 4 bases, 7 bases remained unmatched. Per the germline V gene, CDR1 is SNHLY and CDR2 is FYNNEI. This CDR3 is CASRTGGFLYEQYF. The DNA for the CDR3 is TGTGCCAGCAGAACAGGGGGCTTCCTTTACGAGCAGTACTTC.

This clonotype occurred once. The genes are TRBV6-2 or TRBV6-3 and TRBJ1-6; a possible D gene is TRBD1 (6 bases). Between the trimmed V and J ends, which lost 6 bases and 8 bases, there was a span of 17 bases. The CDR3 totals 15 residues. Germline V gives CDR1 MNHEY, CDR2 SVGEGT. This CDR3 reads CASSPDSSPYSPLHF. The CDR3 nucleotides are TGTGCCAGCAGCCCGGACAGCAGCCCCTATTCACCCCTCCACTTT.

The rearrangement links TRBV27 to TRBJ2-7; 9 positions match TRBD2. The germline CDR1 and CDR2 sequences are MNHEY and SMNVEV (reference sequence). The CDR3 loop spans 16 amino acids. Trimming cost V 2 bases and J 6 bases; bases outside gene matches: 11. The CDR3 loop reads CASSLLSGGLLGEQYF. DNA for the CDR3: TGTGCCAGCAGTTTACTTAGCGGGGGCCTCTTGGGCGAGCAGTACTTC.

The gene calls are TRBV2 and TRBJ2-1; TRBD1 agrees at 10 bases. The V and J ends lost 11 bases and 6 bases, in that order; junction bases with no gene match: 7. The CDR3 extends over 13 amino acids. Germline CDR1 SNHLY, CDR2 FYNNEI. Here the CDR3 DNA reads TGTGCCTCACGGGACAGGGGTGGCAATGAGCAGTTCTTC. It yields the protein CASRDRGGNEQFF.

This chain joins TRBV14 and TRBJ2-5; the D gene could be TRBD1 or TRBD2 (5 bases each). Deletions cut 1 base from V and 4 bases from J, with 7 bases between. This CDR3 spans 13 amino acids. Germline V lookup: CDR1 SGHDN, CDR2 FVKESK. In DNA form, the CDR3 reads TGTGCCAGCAGCCAAGGGGGACCAGAGACCCAGTACTTC. Protein product: CASSQGGPETQYF.

The chain employs TRBV11-2 and TRBJ2-5, with D possibly being TRBD1 (5 bases). Germline assignment: CDR1 SGHAT and CDR2 FQNNGV. The V gene lost 0 bases and the J gene lost 2 bases, with 13 bases spanning the gap. The CDR3 consists of 16 residues. Here the CDR3 DNA reads TGTGCCAGCAGCTTAGATTTGGTTACAGGACAAGAGACCCAGTACTTC. Amino acid sequence: CASSLDLVTGQETQYF. Complete variable domain (other parts from reference TRBV11-2 and TRBJ2-5): EAGVAQSPRYKIIEKRQSVAFWCNPISGHATLYWYQQILGQGPKLLIQFQNNGVVDDSQLPKDRFSAERLKGVDSTLKIQPAKLEDSAVYLCASSLDLVTGQETQYFGPGTRLLVL.

The table lists this clonotype with a count of one. The J gene is TRBJ1-1, the V gene TRBV6-6; no firm D call. The CDR3 runs to 12 residues. Looked up from germline, CDR1 is MNHNY and CDR2 is SVGAGI (reference sequence). The germline V and J ends were trimmed by 6 bases and 9 bases, with 14 bases remaining between them. CDR3 coding DNA: TGTGCCAGCAGACTGGAAGTGGAGAAAGCTTTCTTT. It codes for CASRLEVEKAFF.